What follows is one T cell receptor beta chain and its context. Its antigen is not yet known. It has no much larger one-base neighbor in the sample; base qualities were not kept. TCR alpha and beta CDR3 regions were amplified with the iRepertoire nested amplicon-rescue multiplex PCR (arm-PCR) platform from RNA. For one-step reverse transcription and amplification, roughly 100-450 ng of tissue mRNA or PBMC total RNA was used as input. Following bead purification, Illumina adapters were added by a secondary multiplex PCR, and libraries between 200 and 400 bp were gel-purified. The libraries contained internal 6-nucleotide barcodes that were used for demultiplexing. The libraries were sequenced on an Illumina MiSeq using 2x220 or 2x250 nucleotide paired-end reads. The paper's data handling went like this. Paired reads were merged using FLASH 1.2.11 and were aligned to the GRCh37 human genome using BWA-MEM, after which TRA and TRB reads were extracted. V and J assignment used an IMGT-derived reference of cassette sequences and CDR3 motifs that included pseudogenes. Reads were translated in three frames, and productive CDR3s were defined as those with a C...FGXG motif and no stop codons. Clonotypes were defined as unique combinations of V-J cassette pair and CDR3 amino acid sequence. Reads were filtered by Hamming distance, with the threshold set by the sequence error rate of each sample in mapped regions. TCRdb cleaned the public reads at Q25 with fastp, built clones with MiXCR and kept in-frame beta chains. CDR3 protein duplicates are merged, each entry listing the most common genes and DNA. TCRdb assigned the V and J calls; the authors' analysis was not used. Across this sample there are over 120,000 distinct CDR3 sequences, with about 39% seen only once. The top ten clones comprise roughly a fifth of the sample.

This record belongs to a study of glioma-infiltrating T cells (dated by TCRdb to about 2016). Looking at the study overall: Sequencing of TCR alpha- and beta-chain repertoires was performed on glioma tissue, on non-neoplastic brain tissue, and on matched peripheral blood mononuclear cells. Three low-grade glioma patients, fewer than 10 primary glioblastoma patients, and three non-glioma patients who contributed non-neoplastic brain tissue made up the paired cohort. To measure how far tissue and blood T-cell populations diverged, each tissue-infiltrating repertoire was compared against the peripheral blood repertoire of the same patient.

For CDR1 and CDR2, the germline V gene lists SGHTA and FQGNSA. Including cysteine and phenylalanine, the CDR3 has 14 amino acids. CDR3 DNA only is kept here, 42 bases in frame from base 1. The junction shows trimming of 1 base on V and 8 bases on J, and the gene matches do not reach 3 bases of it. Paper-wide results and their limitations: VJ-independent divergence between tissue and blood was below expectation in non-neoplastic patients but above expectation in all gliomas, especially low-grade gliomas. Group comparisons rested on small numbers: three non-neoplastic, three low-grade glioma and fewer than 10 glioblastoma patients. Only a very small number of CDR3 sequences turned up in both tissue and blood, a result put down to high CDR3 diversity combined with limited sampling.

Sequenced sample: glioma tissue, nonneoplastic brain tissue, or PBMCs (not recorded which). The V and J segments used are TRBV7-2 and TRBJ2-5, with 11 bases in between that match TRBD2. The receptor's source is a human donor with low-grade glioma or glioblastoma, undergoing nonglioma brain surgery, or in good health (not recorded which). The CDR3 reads CASSLGLAGGTQYF. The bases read TGTGCCAGCAGCTTAGGCCTAGCGGGGGGAACCCAGTACTTC. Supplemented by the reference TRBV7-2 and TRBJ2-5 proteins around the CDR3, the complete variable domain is GAGVSQSPSNKVTEKGKDVELRCDPISGHTALYWYRQSLGQGLEFLIYFQGNSAPDKSGLPSDRFSAERTGGSVSTLTIQRTQQEDSAVYLCASSLGLAGGTQYFGPGTRLLVL.